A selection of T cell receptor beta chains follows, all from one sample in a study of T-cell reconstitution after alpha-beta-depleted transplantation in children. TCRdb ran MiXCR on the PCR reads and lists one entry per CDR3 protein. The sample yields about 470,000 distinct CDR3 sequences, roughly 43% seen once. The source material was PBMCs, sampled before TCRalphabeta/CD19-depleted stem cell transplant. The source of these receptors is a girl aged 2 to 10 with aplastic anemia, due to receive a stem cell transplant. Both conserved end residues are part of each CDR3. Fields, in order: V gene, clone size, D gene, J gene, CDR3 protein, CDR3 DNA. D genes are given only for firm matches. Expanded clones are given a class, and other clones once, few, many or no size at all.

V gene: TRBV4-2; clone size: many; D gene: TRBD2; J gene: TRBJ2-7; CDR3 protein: CASSQESPKLAGFYEQYF; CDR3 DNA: TGTGCCAGCAGCCAGGAGTCCCCTAAACTAGCGGGATTCTACGAGCAGTACTTC
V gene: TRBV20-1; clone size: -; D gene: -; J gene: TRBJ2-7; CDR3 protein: CSARVRASSSYEQYF; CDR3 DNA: TGCAGTGCTAGAGTTCGTGCATCGAGCTCCTACGAGCAGTACTTC
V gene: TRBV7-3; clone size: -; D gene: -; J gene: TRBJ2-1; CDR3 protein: CASGRAGLNEQFF; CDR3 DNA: TGTGCCAGCGGAAGGGCGGGACTCAATGAGCAGTTCTTC
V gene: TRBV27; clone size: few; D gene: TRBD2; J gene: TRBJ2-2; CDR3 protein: CASSWGGTPNTGELFF; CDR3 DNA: TGTGCCAGCAGTTGGGGAGGGACCCCGAACACCGGGGAGCTGTTTTTT
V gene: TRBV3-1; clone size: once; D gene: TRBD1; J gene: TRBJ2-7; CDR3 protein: CASSLRRQGPYEQYF; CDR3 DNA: TGTGCCAGCAGCCTCAGACGACAGGGCCCCTACGAGCAGTACTTC
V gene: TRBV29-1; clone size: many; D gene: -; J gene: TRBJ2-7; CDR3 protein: CSVVDITSYEQYF; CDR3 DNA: TGCAGCGTCGTAGATATAACTAGTTACGAGCAGTACTTC
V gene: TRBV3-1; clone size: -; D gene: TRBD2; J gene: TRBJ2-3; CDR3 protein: CATCNNGPGTSEPTDTQYF; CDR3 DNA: TGTGCCACCTGCAACAATGGACCGGGGACTAGCGAACCCACAGATACGCAGTATTTT
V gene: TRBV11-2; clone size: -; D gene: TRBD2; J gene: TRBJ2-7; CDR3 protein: CAILTSGGPATSHPEQYF; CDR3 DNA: TGTGCCATCCTAACTAGCGGGGGCCCGGCAACCTCACATCCCGAGCAGTACTTC
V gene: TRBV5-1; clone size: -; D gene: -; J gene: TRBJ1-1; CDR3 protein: CASSLAGARGTEAFF; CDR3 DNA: TGCGCCAGCAGCTTGGCAGGGGCCCGGGGGACTGAAGCTTTCTTT
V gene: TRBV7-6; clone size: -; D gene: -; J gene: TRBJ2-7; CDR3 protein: CASSRGDRKHEQYF; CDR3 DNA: TGTGCCAGCAGCCGGGGGGACAGAAAACACGAGCAGTACTTC
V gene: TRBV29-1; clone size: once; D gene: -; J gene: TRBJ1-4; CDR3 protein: CSVGFATNEKLFF; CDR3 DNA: TGCAGCGTGGGGTTTGCAACTAATGAAAAACTGTTTTTT
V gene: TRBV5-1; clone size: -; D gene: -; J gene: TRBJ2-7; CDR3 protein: CASSLESRAPTYEQYF; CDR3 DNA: TGCGCCAGCAGCTTGGAATCCAGGGCGCCTACCTACGAGCAGTACTTC
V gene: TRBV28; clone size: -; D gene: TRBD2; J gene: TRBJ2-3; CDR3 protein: CASSTPGLAALRHTQYF; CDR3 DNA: TGTGCCAGCAGTACCCCTGGACTAGCGGCCCTCCGACATACGCAGTATTTT
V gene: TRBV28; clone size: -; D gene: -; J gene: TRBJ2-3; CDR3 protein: CASTKKFTGRTGTDTQYF; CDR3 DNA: TGTGCCAGCACCAAAAAGTTTACGGGGAGGACAGGCACAGATACGCAGTATTTT
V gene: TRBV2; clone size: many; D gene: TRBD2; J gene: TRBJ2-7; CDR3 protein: CASRPGLENYYEQYF; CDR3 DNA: TGTGCCAGCAGGCCCGGACTAGAAAACTACTACGAGCAGTACTTC
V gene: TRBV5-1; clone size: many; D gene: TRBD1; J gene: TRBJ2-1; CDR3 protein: CASSRGTGQGGDEQFF; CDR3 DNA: TGCGCCAGCAGCCGAGGAACGGGACAGGGGGGCGATGAGCAGTTCTTC
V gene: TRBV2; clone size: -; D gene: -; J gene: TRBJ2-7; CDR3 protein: CASKRFSYEQSF; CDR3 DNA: TGTGCCAGCAAAAGGTTCTCCTACGAGCAGTCCTTC
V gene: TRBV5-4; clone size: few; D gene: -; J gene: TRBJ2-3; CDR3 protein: CASSLAELGATVDTQYF; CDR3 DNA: TGTGCCAGCAGCTTGGCCGAACTAGGAGCCACGGTAGATACGCAGTATTTT
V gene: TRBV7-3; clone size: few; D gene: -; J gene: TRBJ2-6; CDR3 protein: CASSFRGSGANVLTF; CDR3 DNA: TGTGCCAGCAGCTTCAGGGGATCTGGGGCCAACGTCCTGACTTTC
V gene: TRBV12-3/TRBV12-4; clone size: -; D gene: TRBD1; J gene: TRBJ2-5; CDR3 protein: CASSDRESETQYF; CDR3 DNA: TGTGCCAGCAGCGACAGGGAGTCAGAGACCCAGTACTTC
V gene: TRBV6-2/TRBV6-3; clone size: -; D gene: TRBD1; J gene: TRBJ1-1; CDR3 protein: CASRGQGRRTEAFF; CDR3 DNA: TGTGCCAGCAGGGGACAGGGACGGAGAACTGAAGCTTTCTTT
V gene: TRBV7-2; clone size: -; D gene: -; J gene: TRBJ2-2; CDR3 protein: CASSLARARITGELFF; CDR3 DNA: TGTGCCAGCAGCTTAGCGAGGGCCAGAATCACCGGGGAGCTGTTTTTT
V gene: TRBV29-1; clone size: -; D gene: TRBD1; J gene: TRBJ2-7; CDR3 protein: CSVEDGTGGYEQYF; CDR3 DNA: TGCAGCGTTGAAGACGGGACAGGGGGCTACGAGCAGTACTTC
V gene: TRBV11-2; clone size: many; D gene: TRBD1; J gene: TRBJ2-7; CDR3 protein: CASRRTGTYEQYF; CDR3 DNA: TGTGCCAGCAGGCGGACAGGGACCTACGAGCAGTACTTC
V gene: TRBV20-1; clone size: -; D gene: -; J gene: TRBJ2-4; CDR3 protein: CSAIRDGANIQYF; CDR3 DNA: TGCAGTGCGATCCGGGACGGAGCTAACATTCAGTACTTC
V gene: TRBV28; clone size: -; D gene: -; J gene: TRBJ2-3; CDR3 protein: CASSFGQQRTDTQYF; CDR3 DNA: TGTGCCAGCAGTTTCGGTCAGCAGCGCACAGATACGCAGTATTTT
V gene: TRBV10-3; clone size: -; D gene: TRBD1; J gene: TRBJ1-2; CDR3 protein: CAIRTGEKAGYTF; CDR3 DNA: TGTGCCATCAGGACAGGGGAAAAGGCTGGCTACACCTTC
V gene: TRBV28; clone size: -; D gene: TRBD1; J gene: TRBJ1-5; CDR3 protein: CASSFDRGGQPQHF; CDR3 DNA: TGTGCCAGCAGTTTCGACAGGGGAGGCCAGCCCCAGCATTTT
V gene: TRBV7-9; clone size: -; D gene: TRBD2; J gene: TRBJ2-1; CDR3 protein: CASSSREREIYNEQFF; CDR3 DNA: TGTGCCAGCAGCTCCCGGGAGCGGGAGATCTACAATGAGCAGTTCTTC
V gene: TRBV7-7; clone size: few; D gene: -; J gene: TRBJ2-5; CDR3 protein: CASSLGRGYQETQYF; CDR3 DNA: TGTGCTAGCAGCTTAGGAAGGGGGTACCAAGAGACCCAGTACTTC
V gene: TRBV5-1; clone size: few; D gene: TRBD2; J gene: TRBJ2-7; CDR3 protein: CASASGSSYEQYF; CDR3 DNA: TGCGCCAGCGCTAGCGGGAGCTCCTACGAGCAGTACTTC
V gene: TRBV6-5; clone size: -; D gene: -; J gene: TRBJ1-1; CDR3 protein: CASSYSGPPGVVTEAFF; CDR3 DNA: TGTGCCAGCAGTTACTCGGGGCCCCCCGGAGTGGTGACTGAAGCTTTCTTT